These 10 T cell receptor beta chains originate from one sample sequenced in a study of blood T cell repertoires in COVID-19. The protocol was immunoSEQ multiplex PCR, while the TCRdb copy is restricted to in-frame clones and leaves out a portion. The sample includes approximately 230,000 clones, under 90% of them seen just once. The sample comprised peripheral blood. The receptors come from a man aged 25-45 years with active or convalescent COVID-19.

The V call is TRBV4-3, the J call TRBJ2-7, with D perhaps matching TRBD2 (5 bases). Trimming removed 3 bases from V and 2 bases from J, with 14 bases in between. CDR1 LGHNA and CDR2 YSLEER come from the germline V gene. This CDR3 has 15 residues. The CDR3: CASSQRPLEAYEQYF. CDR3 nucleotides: TGCGCCAGCAGCCAGCGTCCACTAGAGGCCTACGAGCAGTACTTC.

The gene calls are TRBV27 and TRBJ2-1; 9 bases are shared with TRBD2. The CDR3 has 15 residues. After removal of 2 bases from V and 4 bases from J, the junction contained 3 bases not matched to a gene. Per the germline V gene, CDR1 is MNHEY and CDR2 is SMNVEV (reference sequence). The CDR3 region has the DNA TGTGCCAGCAGTTTAGGACTAGCGCTTTACAATGAGCAGTTCTTC. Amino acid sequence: CASSLGLALYNEQFF.

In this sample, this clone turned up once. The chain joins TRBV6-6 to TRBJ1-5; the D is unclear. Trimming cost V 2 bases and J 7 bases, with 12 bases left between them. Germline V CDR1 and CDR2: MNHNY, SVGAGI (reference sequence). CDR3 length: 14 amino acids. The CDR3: CASSYGRENQPQHF. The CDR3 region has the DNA TGTGCCAGCAGTTACGGGCGGGAGAACCAGCCCCAGCATTTT.

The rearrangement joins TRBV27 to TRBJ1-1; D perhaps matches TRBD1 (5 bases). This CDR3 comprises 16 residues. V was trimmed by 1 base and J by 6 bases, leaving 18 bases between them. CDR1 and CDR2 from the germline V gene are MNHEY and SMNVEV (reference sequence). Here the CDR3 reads CASSLLPFGGSSEAFF. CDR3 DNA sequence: TGTGCCAGCAGTTTATTACCGTTCGGGGGTAGCTCTGAAGCTTTCTTT.

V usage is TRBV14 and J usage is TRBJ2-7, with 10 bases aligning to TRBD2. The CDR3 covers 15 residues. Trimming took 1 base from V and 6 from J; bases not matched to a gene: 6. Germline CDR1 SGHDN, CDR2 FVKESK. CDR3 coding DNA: TGTGCCAGCAGCCAAGGTTTAGCGGGGGGTCTCGAGCAGTACTTC. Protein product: CASSQGLAGGLEQYF.

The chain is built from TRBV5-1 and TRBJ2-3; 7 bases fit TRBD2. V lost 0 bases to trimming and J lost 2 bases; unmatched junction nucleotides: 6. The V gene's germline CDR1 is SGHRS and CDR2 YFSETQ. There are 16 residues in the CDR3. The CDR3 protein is CASSLVAAGPTDTQYF. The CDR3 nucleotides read TGCGCCAGCAGCTTGGTAGCAGCGGGACCCACAGATACGCAGTATTTT.

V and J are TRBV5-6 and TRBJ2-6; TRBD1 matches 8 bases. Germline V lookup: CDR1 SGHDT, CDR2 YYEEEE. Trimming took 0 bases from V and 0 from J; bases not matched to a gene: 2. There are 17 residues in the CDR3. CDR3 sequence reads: CASSLGQGSSGANVLTF. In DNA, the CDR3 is TGTGCCAGCAGCTTGGGACAGGGGAGCTCTGGGGCCAACGTCCTGACTTTC.

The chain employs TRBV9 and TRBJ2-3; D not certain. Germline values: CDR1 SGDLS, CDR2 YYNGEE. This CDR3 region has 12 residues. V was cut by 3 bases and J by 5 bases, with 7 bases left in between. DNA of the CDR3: TGTGCCAGCAGCGGTCCCCAAGATACGCAGTATTTT. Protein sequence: CASSGPQDTQYF.

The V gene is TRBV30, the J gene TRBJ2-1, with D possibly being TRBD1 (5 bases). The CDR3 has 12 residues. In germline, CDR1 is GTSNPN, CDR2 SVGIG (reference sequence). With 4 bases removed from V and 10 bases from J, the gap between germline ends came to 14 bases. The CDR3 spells CAWTHQGFEQFF. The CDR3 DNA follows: TGTGCCTGGACCCACCAGGGCTTCGAGCAGTTCTTC.

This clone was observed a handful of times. The CDR3 DNA follows: TGTGCCTGGACCCGGGCGGGGCGAGGGACTGAAGCTTTCTTT. This gives the protein CAWTRAGRGTEAFF. The rearrangement joins TRBV30 to TRBJ1-1, with a weak D call TRBD1 (5 bases). The CDR3 sequence is 14 residues long. From germline, CDR1 is GTSNPN and CDR2 SVGIG (reference sequence). V shed 4 bases and J shed 5 bases, with 17 bases lying between them.